This T cell receptor beta chain was documented in a study of OX40 agonist ivuxolimab in advanced cancers. Study details: Previous treatment with anti-PD-1, anti-PD-L1 or anti-CTLA-4 therapy was allowed; about 44% had received some. The study, taken as a whole, reports: Which antigen the expanded peripheral T cells recognized is unknown.

V trimming: 8 bases; J trimming: 6 bases; junction bases outside the gene matches: 7. The CDR3 contains 13 residues. CDR1 MNHNY and CDR2 SVGAGI come from the germline V gene (reference sequence). Of note for this clone: The antigen remains undetermined.

Libraries were prepared by immunoSEQ multiplex PCR; TCRdb keeps only in-frame clonotypes and omits some of them. Of approximately 87,000 clones listed, 88% were seen once; the top ten hold around 4.3%. The TCR was taken from an adult with an advanced solid tumor such as melanoma, head and neck, liver or kidney cancer. Sequencing was performed on CD4+ or CD8+ T cells sorted from blood, taken in a trial of the OX40 agonist ivuxolimab. The V and J genes are TRBV6-6 and TRBJ2-7; 10 bases match TRBD1. CDR3 loop: CASRQGAPSEQYF. The CDR3 DNA reads TGTGCCAGCCGACAGGGGGCGCCTTCCGAGCAGTACTTC.